These 15 T cell receptor beta chains were all obtained from the same sample, sequenced in a study of blood T cells in healthy people across ages. The second PCR ran roughly 7 to 12 cycles with a sample-barcoded 5' primer and J-beta primers. TCRdb re-derived calls from the 5' RACE reads in MiXCR, one entry per CDR3 protein. The table has about 2 million distinct CDR3 sequences, about 50% seen once. The specimen was blood. Every receptor here comes from a woman aged 40 to 55 in good health.

In its sample, this clonotype was seen once. This chain joins TRBV7-2 and TRBJ1-6; 7 positions match TRBD1. J gave up 13 bases and V 3 bases, and 6 bases lay outside the gene matches. Per the germline V gene, CDR1 is SGHTA and CDR2 is FQGNSA. The CDR3 spans 13 residues. CDR3 sequence: CASSFEVGGPLHF. The CDR3 DNA reads as TGTGCCAGCAGCTTCGAAGTAGGGGGCCCCCTCCACTTT.

The gene calls are TRBV25-1 and TRBJ1-4; D is perhaps TRBD1 (5 bases). The germline V and J ends were trimmed by 8 bases and 5 bases, with 12 bases remaining between them. Germline V CDR1 and CDR2: MGHDK, SYGVNS. This CDR3 spans 13 amino acids. The CDR3, as DNA: TGTGCCAGCTCAGGGCTTCTAAATGAAAAACTGTTTTTT. This sequence encodes CASSGLLNEKLFF.

CDR3 in amino acids: CASSVVQGANGYTF. The CDR3 coding sequence is TGTGCCAGCAGCGTAGTTCAGGGGGCAAATGGCTACACCTTC. The rearrangement links TRBV9 to TRBJ1-2; 8 bases match TRBD1. J lost 6 bases, V lost 0 bases, and 4 bases had no gene match. This CDR3 spans 14 amino acids. Germline CDR1 SGDLS, CDR2 YYNGEE. Using reference TRBV9 and TRBJ1-2 for the parts outside the CDR3, the full variable domain is DSGVTQTPKHLITATGQRVTLRCSPRSGDLSVYWYQQSLDQGLQFLIQYYNGEERAKGNILERFSAQQFPDLHSELNLSSLELGDSALYFCASSVVQGANGYTFGSGTRLTVV.

The chain employs TRBV4-3 and TRBJ2-3, with unresolved D. The CDR3 has 16 amino acids. V lost 4 bases and J 0 bases, leaving 14 bases between the germline ends. CDR1 is LGHNA, CDR2 YSLEER, per germline. CDR3 sequence (DNA): TGCGCCAGCAGCCGAGTAAAGGGAAGGAGCACAGATACGCAGTATTTT. It is translated as CASSRVKGRSTDTQYF.

The V call is TRBV7-6, the J call TRBJ1-6; D uncertain. The germline V gene encodes CDR1 SGHVS and CDR2 FNYEAQ. The V gene lost 2 bases and the J gene lost 5 bases, with 13 bases spanning the gap. CDR3 length: 16 amino acids. This CDR3 reads CASSLIYRGNNSPLHF. CDR3 nucleotide sequence: TGTGCCAGCAGCTTAATCTACCGCGGGAATAATTCACCCCTCCACTTT.

The rearrangement uses TRBV6-2 or TRBV6-3 and TRBJ2-3, with D unresolved. V lost 7 bases, J lost 0 bases, and 11 bases lay in between. CDR3 length equals 14 residues. Germline V gives CDR1 MNHEY, CDR2 SVGEGT. The CDR3 DNA reads as TGTGCCAGCAACCCGGGTAGGAGCACAGATACGCAGTATTTT. Protein: CASNPGRSTDTQYF.

This clonotype appeared many times. The V and J genes are TRBV28 and TRBJ1-2; unclear D gene. The V end was cut by 2 bases, the J end by 0 bases, with 7 bases between. Germline V gives CDR1 MDHEN, CDR2 SYDVKM. CDR3 length: 14 residues. CDR3 in DNA: TGTGCCAGCAGTTTACCGGGGACTAACTATGGCTACACCTTC. Translated: CASSLPGTNYGYTF.

This chain links TRBV6-4 with TRBJ1-5; D may be TRBD1 (6 bases). The germline gives CDR1 MRHNA, CDR2 SNTAGT. This CDR3 has 19 residues. Trimming removed 2 bases from V and 4 bases from J, with 24 bases in between. The CDR3 loop is CASSDPDSQKRGENQPQHF. In DNA form, the CDR3 reads TGTGCCAGCAGTGACCCTGACAGCCAGAAAAGGGGGGAAAATCAGCCCCAGCATTTT.

This clonotype was seen once. The V and J genes are TRBV27 and TRBJ1-5; TRBD1 matches at 9 bases. The CDR3 loop spans 18 amino acids. The germline V gene has CDR1 MNHEY and CDR2 SMNVEV (reference sequence). V lost 5 bases and J lost 0; bases outside the gene matches: 11. CDR3 sequence (DNA): TGTGCCAGCAGTCCTTTGGGACAGGGTTCATATAGCAATCAGCCCCAGCATTTT. It yields the protein CASSPLGQGSYSNQPQHF.

CDR3 DNA sequence: TGCAGTGCTAGCCCGCGACTGGGGCGGGGCTGGAACGAGCAGTACTTC. The encoded protein is CSASPRLGRGWNEQYF. The chain links TRBV20-1 to TRBJ2-7; tentatively, D is TRBD2 (6 bases). CDR1 is DFQATT, CDR2 SNEGSKA, per germline (reference sequence). The CDR3 runs 16 residues. V lost 3 bases and J 5 bases, leaving 23 bases between the germline ends.

Details on this clonotype: At one end the junction does not follow the germline gene, possibly because of a read error. The chain carries TRBV5-6 and TRBJ2-5, with 7 bases identical to TRBD1. The CDR3 is 13 amino acids. CDR1 and CDR2 from the germline V gene are SGHDT and YYEEEE. In DNA, the CDR3 is TGTGTCAGCAGCTTCGGGACAGAAGAGACCCAGTACTTC. Amino acids: CVSSFGTEETQYF.

V is TRBV6-6 and J is TRBJ2-7, with a possible D match to TRBD1 (6 bases). The CDR3 has 16 residues. V was clipped by 1 base and J by 2 bases, with 15 bases between them. CDR1 MNHNY and CDR2 SVGAGI come from the germline V gene (reference sequence). CDR3 loop: CASSYYPGTRTYEQYF. The CDR3, as DNA: TGTGCCAGCAGTTACTATCCCGGGACACGCACCTACGAGCAGTACTTC.

The chain is built from TRBV29-1 and TRBJ1-2; D remains ambiguous. V lost 1 base and J 3 bases, leaving 12 bases between the germline ends. The germline V gene encodes CDR1 SQVTM and CDR2 ANQGSEA. The CDR3 consists of 14 residues. The CDR3 nucleotides are TGCAGCGTTGAAGTGTATGGTAACGACTATGGCTACACCTTC. Protein product: CSVEVYGNDYGYTF.

This clonotype turned up a few times. The chain uses TRBV6-6 and TRBJ2-7, with 7 bases that match TRBD1. Germline CDR1 is MNHNY and CDR2 is SVGAGI (reference sequence). The CDR3 length is 15 residues. V shed 4 bases and J 2 bases; nucleotides not matched to a gene: 8. CDR3 amino acids: CASSSTGANPYEQYF. The CDR3 coding sequence is TGTGCCAGCAGTTCCACAGGGGCCAACCCCTACGAGCAGTACTTC.

The CDR3, as DNA: TGCGCCAGCAGCCAAGACGCAGCAGGGTTCTATGGCTACACCTTC. Encoded protein: CASSQDAAGFYGYTF. The chain employs TRBV4-3 and TRBJ1-2, with D possibly TRBD1 on 5 matching bases. The CDR3 runs 15 residues. V was shortened by 0 bases and J by 4 bases, with 12 bases between the two germline ends. CDR1 and CDR2 (germline): LGHNA, YSLEER.